This TCR beta chain originates from a study of CD8 T cells in ankylosing spondylitis. Study-level points and caveats: Within peripheral blood, clones linked to disease were CD8+ and relatively rare. Seemingly distinctive of ankylosing spondylitis blood was a TCR beta motif formed by eight highly homologous variants. The study looked at matched synovial fluid samples from ankylosing spondylitis patients. Disease-linked clones were reported to be significantly enriched there.

This clonotype has more than one count but fewer than ten. Its target is not known. The ends were cut back, 8 bases at V and 0 bases at J, with 11 bases in the middle. The CDR3 is 13 residues long. TCRdb fed the 5' RACE reads into MiXCR, producing one record per CDR3 protein. The sample carries some 700,000 distinct CDR3 sequences, around 17% recorded once. The genes are TRBV12-3 or TRBV12-4 and TRBJ2-7; weak D call: TRBD1 (6 bases). The TCR originated in a male donor with ankylosing spondylitis. Specimen: blood, either unsorted or a sorted T cell fraction (not recorded which). CDR3 DNA: TGTGCCAGCGGACACAGGGACTCCTACGAGCAGTACTTC. Its translation: CASGHRDSYEQYF.